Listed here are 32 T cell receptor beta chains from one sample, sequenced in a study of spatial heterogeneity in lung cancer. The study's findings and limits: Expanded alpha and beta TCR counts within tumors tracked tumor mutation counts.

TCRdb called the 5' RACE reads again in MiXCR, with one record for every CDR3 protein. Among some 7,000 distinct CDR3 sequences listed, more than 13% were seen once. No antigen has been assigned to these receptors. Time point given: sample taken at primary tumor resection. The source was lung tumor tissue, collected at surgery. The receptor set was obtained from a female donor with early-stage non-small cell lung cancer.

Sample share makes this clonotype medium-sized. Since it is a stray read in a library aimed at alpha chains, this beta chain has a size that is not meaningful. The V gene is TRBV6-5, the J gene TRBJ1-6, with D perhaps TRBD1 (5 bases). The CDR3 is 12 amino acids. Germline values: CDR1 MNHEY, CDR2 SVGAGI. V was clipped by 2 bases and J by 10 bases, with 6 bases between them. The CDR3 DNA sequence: TGTGCCAGCAGTTACAGGGACTCACCCCTCCACTTT. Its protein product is CASSYRDSPLHF.

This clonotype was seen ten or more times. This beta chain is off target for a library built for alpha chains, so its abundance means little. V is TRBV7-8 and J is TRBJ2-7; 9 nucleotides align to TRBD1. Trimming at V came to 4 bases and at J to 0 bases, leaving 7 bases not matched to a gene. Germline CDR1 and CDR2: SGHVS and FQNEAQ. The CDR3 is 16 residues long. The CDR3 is CASSSQTGGASYEQYF. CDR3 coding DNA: TGTGCCAGCAGCTCCCAGACAGGGGGAGCCTCCTACGAGCAGTACTTC.

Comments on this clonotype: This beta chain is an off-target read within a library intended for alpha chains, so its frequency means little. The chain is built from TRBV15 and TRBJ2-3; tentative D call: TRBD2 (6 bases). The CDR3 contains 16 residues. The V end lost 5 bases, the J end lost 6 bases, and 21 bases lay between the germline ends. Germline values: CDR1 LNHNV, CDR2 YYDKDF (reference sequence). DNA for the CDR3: TGTGCCACCAGCGGGTACTTACGGGACTCACAGGATACGCAGTATTTT. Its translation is CATSGYLRDSQDTQYF. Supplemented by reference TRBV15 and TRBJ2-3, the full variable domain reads DAMVIQNPRYQVTQFGKPVTLSCSQTLNHNVMYWYQQKSSQAPKLLFHYYDKDFNNEADTPDNFQSRRPNTSFCFLDIRSPGLGDTAMYLCATSGYLRDSQDTQYFGPGTRLTVL.

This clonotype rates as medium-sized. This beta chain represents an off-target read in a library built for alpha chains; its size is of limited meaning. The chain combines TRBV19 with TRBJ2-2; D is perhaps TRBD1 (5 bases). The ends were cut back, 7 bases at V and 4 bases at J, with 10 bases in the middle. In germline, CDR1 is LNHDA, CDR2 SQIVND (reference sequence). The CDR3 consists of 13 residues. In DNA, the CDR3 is TGTGCCAGTATCCAGGGCCTCACCGGGGAGCTGTTTTTT. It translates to CASIQGLTGELFF.

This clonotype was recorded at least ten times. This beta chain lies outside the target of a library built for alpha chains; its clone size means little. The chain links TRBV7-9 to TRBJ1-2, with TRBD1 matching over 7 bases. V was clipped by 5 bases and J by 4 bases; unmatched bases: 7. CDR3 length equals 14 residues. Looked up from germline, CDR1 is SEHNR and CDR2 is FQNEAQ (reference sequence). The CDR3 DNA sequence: TGTGCCAGCAGCCTCACAGGGGCCTTCTATGGCTACACCTTC. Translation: CASSLTGAFYGYTF.

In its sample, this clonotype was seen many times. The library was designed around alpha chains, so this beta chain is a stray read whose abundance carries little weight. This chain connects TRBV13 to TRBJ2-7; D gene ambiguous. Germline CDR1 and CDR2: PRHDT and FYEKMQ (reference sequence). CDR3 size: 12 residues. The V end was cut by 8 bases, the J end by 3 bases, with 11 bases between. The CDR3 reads CASGTSDYEQYF. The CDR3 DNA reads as TGTGCCAGCGGCACCTCAGACTACGAGCAGTACTTC.

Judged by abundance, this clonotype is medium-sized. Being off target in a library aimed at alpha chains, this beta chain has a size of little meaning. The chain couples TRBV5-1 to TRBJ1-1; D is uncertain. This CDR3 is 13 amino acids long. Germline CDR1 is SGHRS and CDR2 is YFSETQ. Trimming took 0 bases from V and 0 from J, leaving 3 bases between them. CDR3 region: CASSLDVNTEAFF. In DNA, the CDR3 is TGCGCCAGCAGCTTGGATGTGAACACTGAAGCTTTCTTT.

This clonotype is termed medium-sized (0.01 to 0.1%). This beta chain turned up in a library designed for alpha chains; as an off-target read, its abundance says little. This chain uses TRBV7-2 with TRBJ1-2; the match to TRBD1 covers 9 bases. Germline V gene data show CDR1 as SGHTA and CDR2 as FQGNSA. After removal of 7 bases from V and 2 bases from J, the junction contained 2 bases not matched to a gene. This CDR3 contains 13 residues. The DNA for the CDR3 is TGTGCCAGCAAACAGGGGGCCAACTATGGCTACACCTTC. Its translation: CASKQGANYGYTF.

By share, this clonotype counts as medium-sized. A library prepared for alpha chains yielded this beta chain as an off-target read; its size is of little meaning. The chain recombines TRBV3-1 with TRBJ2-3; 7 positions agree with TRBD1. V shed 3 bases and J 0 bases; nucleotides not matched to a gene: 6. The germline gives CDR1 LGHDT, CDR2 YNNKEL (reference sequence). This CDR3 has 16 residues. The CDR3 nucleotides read TGTGCCAGCAGCCAGACAGGGTCATCTAGCACAGATACGCAGTATTTT. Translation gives CASSQTGSSSTDTQYF.

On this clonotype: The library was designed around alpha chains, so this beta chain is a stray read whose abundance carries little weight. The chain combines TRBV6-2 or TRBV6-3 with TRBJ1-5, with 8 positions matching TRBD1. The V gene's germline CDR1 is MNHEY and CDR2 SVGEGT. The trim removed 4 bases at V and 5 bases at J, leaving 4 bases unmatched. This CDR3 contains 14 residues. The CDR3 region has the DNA TGTGCCAGCAGTTCCGGACAGGGATATCAGCCCCAGCATTTT. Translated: CASSSGQGYQPQHF.

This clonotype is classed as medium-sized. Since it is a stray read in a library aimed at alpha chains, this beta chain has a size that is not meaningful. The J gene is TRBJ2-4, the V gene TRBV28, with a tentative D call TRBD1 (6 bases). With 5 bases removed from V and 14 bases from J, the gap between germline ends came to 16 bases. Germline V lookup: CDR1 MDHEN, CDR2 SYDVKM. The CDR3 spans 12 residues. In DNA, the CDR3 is TGTGCCAGCAGTCTGGACAGAAGGGGGAAGTACTTC. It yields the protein CASSLDRRGKYF. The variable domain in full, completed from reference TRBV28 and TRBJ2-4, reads DVKVTQSSRYLVKRTGEKVFLECVQDMDHENMFWYRQDPGLGLRLIYFSYDVKMKEKGDIPEGYSVSREKKERFSLILESASTNQTSMYLCASSLDRRGKYFGAGTRLSVL.

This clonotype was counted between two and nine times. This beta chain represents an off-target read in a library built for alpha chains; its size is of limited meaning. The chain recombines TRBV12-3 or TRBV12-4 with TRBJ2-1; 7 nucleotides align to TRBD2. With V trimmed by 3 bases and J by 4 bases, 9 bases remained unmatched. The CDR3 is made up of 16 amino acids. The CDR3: CASSFRSSGGYNEQFF. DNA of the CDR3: TGTGCCAGCAGTTTTAGGTCTAGCGGAGGATACAATGAGCAGTTCTTC.

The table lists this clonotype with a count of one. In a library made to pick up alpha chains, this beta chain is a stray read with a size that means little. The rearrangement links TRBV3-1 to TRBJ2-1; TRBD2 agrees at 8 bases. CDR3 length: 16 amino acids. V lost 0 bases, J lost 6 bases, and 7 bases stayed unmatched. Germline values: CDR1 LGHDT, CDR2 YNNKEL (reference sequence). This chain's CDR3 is CASSQDWAGGRNEQFF. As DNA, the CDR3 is TGTGCCAGCAGCCAAGATTGGGCGGGAGGTCGCAATGAGCAGTTCTTC.

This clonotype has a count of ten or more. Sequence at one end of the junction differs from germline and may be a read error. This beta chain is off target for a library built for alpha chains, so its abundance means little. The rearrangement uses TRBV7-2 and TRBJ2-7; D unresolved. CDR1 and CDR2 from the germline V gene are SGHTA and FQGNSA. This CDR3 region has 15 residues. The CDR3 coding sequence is TGTGCCAGCAGCTACCTCCGGGTACTCTCCGACGAGCAGTACTTC. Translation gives CASSYLRVLSDEQYF.

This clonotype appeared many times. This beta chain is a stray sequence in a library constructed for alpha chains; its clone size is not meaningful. Here the CDR3 DNA reads TGTGCCAGCAGCTTCTCCGTGACAGGGGGAGGTGAAAAACTGTTTTTT. Its translation: CASSFSVTGGGEKLFF. The chain is built from TRBV7-9 and TRBJ1-4; the match to TRBD1 covers 9 bases. After removal of 3 bases from V and 7 bases from J, the junction contained 9 bases not matched to a gene. The CDR3 consists of 16 residues. CDR1 and CDR2 (germline): SEHNR, FQNEAQ (reference sequence).

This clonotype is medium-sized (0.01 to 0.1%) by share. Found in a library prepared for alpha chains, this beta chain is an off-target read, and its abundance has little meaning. In DNA form, the CDR3 reads TGTGCCAGCAGCCAAGGTCTAGGGTCTGGGGCCAACGTCCTGACTTTC. Translated, it gives CASSQGLGSGANVLTF. V usage is TRBV4-2 and J usage is TRBJ2-6; D remains ambiguous. This CDR3 comprises 16 residues. The germline gives CDR1 LGHNA, CDR2 YNFKEQ. V lost 1 base and J lost 1, with 8 bases in between.

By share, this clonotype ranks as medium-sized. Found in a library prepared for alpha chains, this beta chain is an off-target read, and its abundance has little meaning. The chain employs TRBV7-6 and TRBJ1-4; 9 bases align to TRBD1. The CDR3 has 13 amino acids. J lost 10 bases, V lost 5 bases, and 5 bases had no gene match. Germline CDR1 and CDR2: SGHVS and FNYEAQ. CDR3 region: CASSIRQGGKLFF. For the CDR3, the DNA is TGTGCCAGCAGCATACGACAGGGGGGAAAACTGTTTTTT.

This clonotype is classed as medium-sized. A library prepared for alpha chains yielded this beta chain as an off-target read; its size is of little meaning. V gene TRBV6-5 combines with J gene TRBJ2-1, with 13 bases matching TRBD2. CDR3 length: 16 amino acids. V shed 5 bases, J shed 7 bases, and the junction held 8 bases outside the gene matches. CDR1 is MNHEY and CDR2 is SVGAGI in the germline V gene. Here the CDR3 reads CASSPTSGGARNEQFF. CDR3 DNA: TGTGCCAGCAGTCCAACTAGCGGGGGGGCAAGGAATGAGCAGTTCTTC.

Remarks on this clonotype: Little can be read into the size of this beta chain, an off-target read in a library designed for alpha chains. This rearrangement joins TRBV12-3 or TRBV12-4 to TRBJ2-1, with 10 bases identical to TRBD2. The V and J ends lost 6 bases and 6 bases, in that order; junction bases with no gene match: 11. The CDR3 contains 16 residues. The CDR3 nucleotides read TGTGCCAGCAGCCCGACAGCTAGCGGGAGCAGCAATGAGCAGTTCTTC. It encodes CASSPTASGSSNEQFF.

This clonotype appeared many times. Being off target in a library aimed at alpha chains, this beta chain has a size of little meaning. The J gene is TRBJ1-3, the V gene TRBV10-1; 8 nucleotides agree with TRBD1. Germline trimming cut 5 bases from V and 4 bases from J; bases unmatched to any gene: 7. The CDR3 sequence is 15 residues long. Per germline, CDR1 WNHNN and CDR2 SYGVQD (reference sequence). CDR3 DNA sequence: TGCGCCAGCAGTCCGACAGGGGTGAAAGGAAACACCATATATTTT. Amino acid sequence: CASSPTGVKGNTIYF.

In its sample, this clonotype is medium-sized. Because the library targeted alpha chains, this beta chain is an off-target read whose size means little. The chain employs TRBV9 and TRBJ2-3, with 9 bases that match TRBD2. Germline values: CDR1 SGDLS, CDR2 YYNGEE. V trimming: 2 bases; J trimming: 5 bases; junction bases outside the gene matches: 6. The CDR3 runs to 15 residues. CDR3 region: CASSVTSGRQDTQYF. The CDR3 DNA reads TGTGCCAGCAGCGTGACTAGCGGACGCCAAGATACGCAGTATTTT.

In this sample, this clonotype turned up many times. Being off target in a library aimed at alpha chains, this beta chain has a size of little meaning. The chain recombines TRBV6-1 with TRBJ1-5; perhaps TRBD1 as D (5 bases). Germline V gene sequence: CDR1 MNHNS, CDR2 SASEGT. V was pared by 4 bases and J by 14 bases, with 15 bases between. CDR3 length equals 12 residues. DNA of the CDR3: TGTGCCAGCAGTGTTCGTGCGGGGACCGAGCATTTT. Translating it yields CASSVRAGTEHF.

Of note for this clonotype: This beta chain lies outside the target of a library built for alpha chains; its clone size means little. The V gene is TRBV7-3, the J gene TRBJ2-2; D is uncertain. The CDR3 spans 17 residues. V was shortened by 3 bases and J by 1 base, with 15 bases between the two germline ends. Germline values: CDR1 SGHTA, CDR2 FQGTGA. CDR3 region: CASSLNLWQGNTGELFF. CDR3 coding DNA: TGTGCCAGCAGCTTGAACCTTTGGCAAGGGAACACCGGGGAGCTGTTTTTT.

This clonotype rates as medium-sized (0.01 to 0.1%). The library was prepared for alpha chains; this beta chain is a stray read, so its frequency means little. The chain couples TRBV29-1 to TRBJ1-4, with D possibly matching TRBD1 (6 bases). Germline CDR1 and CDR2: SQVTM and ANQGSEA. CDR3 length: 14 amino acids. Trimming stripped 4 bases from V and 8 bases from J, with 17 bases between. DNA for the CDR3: TGCAGCGTTGCTCCCTCGGGGGCGGGGGAAAAACTGTTTTTT. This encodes CSVAPSGAGEKLFF.

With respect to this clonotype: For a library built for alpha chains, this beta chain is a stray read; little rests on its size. Written as DNA, the CDR3 is TGTGCCAGCGGGACAACGGGACTAGCGGGGGCAGAGACCCAGTACTTC. Amino acid sequence: CASGTTGLAGAETQYF. The J gene is TRBJ2-5, the V gene TRBV6-5, with 14 bases matching TRBD2. Germline CDR1 is MNHEY and CDR2 is SVGAGI. The CDR3 contains 16 residues. Trimming removed 8 bases from V and 4 bases from J; junction bases left unmatched: 9.

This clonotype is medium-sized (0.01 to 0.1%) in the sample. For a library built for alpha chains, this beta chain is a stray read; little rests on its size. Here the CDR3 DNA reads TGTGCCAGCAGCTTTTGGGTCCTCTCAGGGGTTGGGGCCAACGTCCTGACTTTC. Translating it yields CASSFWVLSGVGANVLTF. The chain employs TRBV7-9 and TRBJ2-6, with D perhaps matching TRBD1 (6 bases). Trimming pared 3 bases from V and 3 bases from J, leaving 18 bases between. CDR3 length: 18 residues. CDR1 is SEHNR, CDR2 FQNEAQ, per germline (reference sequence).

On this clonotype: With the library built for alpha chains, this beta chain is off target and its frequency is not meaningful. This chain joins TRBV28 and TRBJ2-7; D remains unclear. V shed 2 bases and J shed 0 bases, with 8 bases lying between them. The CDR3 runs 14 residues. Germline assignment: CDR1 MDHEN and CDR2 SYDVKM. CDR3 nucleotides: TGTGCCAGCAGTTTAATCGCTCTCTCCTACGAGCAGTACTTC. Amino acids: CASSLIALSYEQYF.

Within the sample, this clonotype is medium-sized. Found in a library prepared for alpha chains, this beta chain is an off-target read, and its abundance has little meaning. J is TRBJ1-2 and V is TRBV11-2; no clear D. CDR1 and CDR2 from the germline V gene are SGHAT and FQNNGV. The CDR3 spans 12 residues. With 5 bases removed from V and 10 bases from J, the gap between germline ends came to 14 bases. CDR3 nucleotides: TGTGCCAGCAGCAAGCTCTACGCTGACTACACCTTC. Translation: CASSKLYADYTF.

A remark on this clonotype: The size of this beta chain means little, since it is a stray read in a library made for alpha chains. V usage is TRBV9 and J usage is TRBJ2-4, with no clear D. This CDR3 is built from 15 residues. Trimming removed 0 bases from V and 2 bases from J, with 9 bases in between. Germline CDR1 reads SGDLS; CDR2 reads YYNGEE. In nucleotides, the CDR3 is TGTGCCAGCAGCGTAGGATCTGCAACCAAAAACATTCAGTACTTC. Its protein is CASSVGSATKNIQYF.

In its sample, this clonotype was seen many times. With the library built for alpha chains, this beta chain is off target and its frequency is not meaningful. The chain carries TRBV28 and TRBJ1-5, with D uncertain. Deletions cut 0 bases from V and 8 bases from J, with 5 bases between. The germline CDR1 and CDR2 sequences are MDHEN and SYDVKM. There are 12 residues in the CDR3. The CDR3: CASSLWSKPQHF. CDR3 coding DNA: TGTGCCAGCAGTTTATGGTCGAAGCCCCAGCATTTT. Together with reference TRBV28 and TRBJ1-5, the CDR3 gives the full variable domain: DVKVTQSSRYLVKRTGEKVFLECVQDMDHENMFWYRQDPGLGLRLIYFSYDVKMKEKGDIPEGYSVSREKKERFSLILESASTNQTSMYLCASSLWSKPQHFGDGTRLSIL.

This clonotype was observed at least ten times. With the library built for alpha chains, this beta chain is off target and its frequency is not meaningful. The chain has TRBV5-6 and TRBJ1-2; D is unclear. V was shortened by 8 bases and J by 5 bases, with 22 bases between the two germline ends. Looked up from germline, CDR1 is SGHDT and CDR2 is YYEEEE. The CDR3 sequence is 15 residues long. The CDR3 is CASKKREVDFYGYTF. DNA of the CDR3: TGTGCCAGTAAGAAGAGGGAGGTGGATTTTTATGGCTACACCTTC.

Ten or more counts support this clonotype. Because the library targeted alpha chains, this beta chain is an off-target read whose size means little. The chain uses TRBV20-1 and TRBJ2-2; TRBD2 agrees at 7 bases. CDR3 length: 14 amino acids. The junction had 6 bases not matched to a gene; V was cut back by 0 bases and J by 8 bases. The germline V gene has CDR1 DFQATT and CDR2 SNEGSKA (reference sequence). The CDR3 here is CSARDRNSGGELFF. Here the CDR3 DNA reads TGCAGTGCTAGAGATCGGAATAGCGGGGGGGAGCTGTTTTTT.